The next 28 T cell receptor beta chains were all read from a single sample in a study of OX40 agonist ivuxolimab in advanced cancers. Sequencing used immunoSEQ multiplex PCR; TCRdb keeps in-frame clones, though not all of them. Among about 100,000 clones listed, around 89% were seen once. Sequences were derived from CD4+ or CD8+ T cells sorted from blood, sampled in a trial of the OX40 agonist ivuxolimab. These receptor sequences come from an adult with an advanced solid tumor such as melanoma, head and neck, liver or kidney cancer.

V gene TRBV6-1 combines with J gene TRBJ1-3, with 7 bases identical to TRBD1. The CDR3 has 16 residues. Germline V gene lookup returns CDR1 MNHNS and CDR2 SASEGT. After removal of 4 bases from V and 0 bases from J, the junction contained 6 bases not matched to a gene. CDR3 nucleotides: TGTGCCAGCAGTGTTAGGGGGCTCATCTCTGGAAACACCATATATTTT. Translating it yields CASSVRGLISGNTIYF.

This chain uses TRBV10-2 with TRBJ1-1; D gene uncertain. The CDR3 runs 13 residues. V was trimmed by 2 bases and J by 10 bases, leaving 14 bases between them. Germline CDR1 WSHSY, CDR2 SAAADI. The CDR3 DNA sequence: TGCGCCAGCAGTGAGGCTGGGCTTTTGGGAGCTTTCTTT. It yields the protein CASSEAGLLGAFF.

V usage is TRBV7-3 and J usage is TRBJ2-3, with 8 positions matching TRBD2. V lost 0 bases to trimming and J lost 2 bases; unmatched junction nucleotides: 4. The CDR3 is 16 residues long. Per the germline V gene, CDR1 is SGHTA and CDR2 is FQGTGA. The CDR3 DNA follows: TGTGCCAGCAGCTTAACGGGGACTAGTGCCACAGATACGCAGTATTTT. Its translation is CASSLTGTSATDTQYF. Supplemented by reference TRBV7-3 and TRBJ2-3, the full variable domain reads GAGVSQTPSNKVTEKGKYVELRCDPISGHTALYWYRQSLGQGPEFLIYFQGTGAADDSGLPNDRFFAVRPEGSVSTLKIQRTERGDSAVYLCASSLTGTSATDTQYFGPGTRLTVL.

The V and J genes are TRBV5-6 and TRBJ1-4; 9 bases match TRBD1. After removal of 4 bases from V and 8 bases from J, the junction contained 9 bases not matched to a gene. Germline V gives CDR1 SGHDT, CDR2 YYEEEE. CDR3 length: 15 residues. This chain's CDR3 is CASSLVGQGGEKLFF. The CDR3 coding sequence is TGTGCCAGCAGCCTGGTGGGACAGGGTGGGGAAAAACTGTTTTTT.

This rearrangement joins TRBV2 to TRBJ2-5; either TRBD1 or TRBD2 may fit D (5 bases each). The J call could be wrong; TRBJ2-7 is a better fit for the DNA end. CDR3 length: 13 amino acids. Per the germline V gene, CDR1 is SNHLY and CDR2 is FYNNEI. The CDR3 region is CASSDGGTYEQYF. The CDR3 DNA reads TGTGCCAGCAGTGATGGGGGAACCTACGAGCAGTACTTC.

In its sample, this clone was seen a few times. J is TRBJ2-7 and V is TRBV7-8; no reliable D call. The CDR3 consists of 13 residues. Germline V CDR1 and CDR2: SGHVS, FQNEAQ. Between the trimmed V and J ends, which lost 1 base and 4 bases, there was a span of 8 bases. CDR3 DNA sequence: TGTGCCAGCAGCTTAGGGCTGAAGTACGAGCAGTACTTC. It encodes CASSLGLKYEQYF.

The rearrangement links TRBV15 to TRBJ2-2; 7 bases align to TRBD1. The V gene's germline CDR1 is LNHNV and CDR2 YYDKDF (reference sequence). The CDR3 extends over 14 amino acids. Trimming removed 3 bases from V and 7 bases from J; junction bases left unmatched: 5. The CDR3 DNA sequence: TGTGCCACCAGCAGCCGGACAGGCGGCGGGGAGCTGTTTTTT. Translation: CATSSRTGGGELFF.

The chain has TRBV27 and TRBJ2-2, with 7 bases lining up with TRBD2. Germline lookup yields CDR1 MNHEY and CDR2 SMNVEV (reference sequence). After removal of 0 bases from V and 2 bases from J, the junction contained 15 bases not matched to a gene. The length of the CDR3 is 20 residues. The CDR3 loop reads CASSLSSWRGLAGNTGELFF. For the CDR3, the DNA is TGTGCCAGCAGTTTATCGAGTTGGAGGGGCTTAGCGGGCAACACCGGGGAGCTGTTTTTT.

The rearrangement uses TRBV27 and TRBJ2-5; TRBD2 matches 10 bases. The CDR3 has 16 residues. V lost 6 bases and J lost 1; bases outside the gene matches: 8. Germline CDR1 reads MNHEY; CDR2 reads SMNVEV (reference sequence). The CDR3 reads CASRASSGSVQETQYF. CDR3 bases: TGTGCCAGCAGGGCCTCTAGCGGGAGTGTCCAAGAGACCCAGTACTTC.

This clone was recorded a few times. The junction departs from the called germline gene at one end, perhaps through a read error. The chain has TRBV30 and TRBJ1-1; 10 positions agree with TRBD1. The CDR3 runs to 12 residues. Germline CDR1 reads GTSNPN; CDR2 reads SVGIG (reference sequence). The CDR3 coding sequence is TGTGCCTGGGGCCCGGGACAGGGGTTCTCCCGCTTT. It yields the protein CAWGPGQGFSRF.

The chain is built from TRBV5-1 and TRBJ2-1; D is possibly TRBD2 (5 bases). Germline V gene lookup returns CDR1 SGHRS and CDR2 YFSETQ. This CDR3 is 17 amino acids long. Trimming left V 0 bases short and J 0 bases short, with 13 bases between. CDR3: CASSLAGGPVSYNEQFF. The CDR3 DNA reads TGCGCCAGCAGCTTGGCCGGCGGGCCGGTCTCCTACAATGAGCAGTTCTTC.

This chain uses TRBV7-9 with TRBJ2-3, with 7 bases identical to TRBD2. The CDR3 runs 15 residues. V shed 6 bases, J shed 0 bases, and the junction held 6 bases outside the gene matches. Looked up from germline, CDR1 is SEHNR and CDR2 is FQNEAQ (reference sequence). The CDR3 loop reads CASRLAATSTDTQYF. CDR3 nucleotides: TGTGCCAGCAGGCTAGCGGCAACTAGCACAGATACGCAGTATTTT.

CDR3 nucleotide sequence: TGTGCCAGCAGCCGTCGGCGAGGACAGGGTACAGATACGCAGTATTTT. Its protein is CASSRRRGQGTDTQYF. V is TRBV5-4 and J is TRBJ2-3, with 8 nucleotides matching TRBD1. The ends lost 4 bases at V and 3 bases at J; junction bases unmatched: 10. The germline V gene has CDR1 SGHNT and CDR2 YYREEE (reference sequence). The CDR3 is 16 residues long. Looking up the rest from reference TRBV5-4 and TRBJ2-3 gives the full variable domain: ETGVTQSPTHLIKTRGQQVTLRCSSQSGHNTVSWYQQALGQGPQFIFQYYREEENGRGNFPPRFSGLQFPNYSSELNVNALELDDSALYLCASSRRRGQGTDTQYFGPGTRLTVL.

This clone is a singleton in its sample. This sequence joins TRBV15 and TRBJ2-5; 14 bases fit TRBD2. The V and J ends lost 8 bases and 4 bases, in that order; junction bases with no gene match: 6. The CDR3 totals 15 residues. CDR1 is LNHNV and CDR2 is YYDKDF in the germline V gene (reference sequence). CDR3 nucleotide sequence: TGTGCCACCGGTGGGACTAGCGGGAGCCGAGAGACCCAGTACTTC. Protein: CATGGTSGSRETQYF.

This chain connects TRBV10-3 to TRBJ2-1, with D unresolved. The CDR3 sequence is 11 residues long. Germline V gene lookup returns CDR1 ENHRY and CDR2 SYGVKD. V lost 4 bases, J lost 8 bases, and 6 bases lay in between. The CDR3 reads CAISVTYEQFF. The CDR3 DNA follows: TGTGCCATCAGTGTCACCTATGAGCAGTTCTTC.

This chain connects TRBV5-1 to TRBJ1-6; D is unresolved. Trimming pared 0 bases from V and 6 bases from J, leaving 4 bases between. The length of the CDR3 is 13 residues. Germline V gene sequence: CDR1 SGHRS, CDR2 YFSETQ. The CDR3 spells CASSLEPNSPLHF. CDR3 in DNA: TGCGCCAGCAGCTTGGAGCCTAATTCACCCCTCCACTTT.

The count of this clone is one. The chain joins TRBV29-1 to TRBJ2-7; D possibly uses TRBD1 or TRBD2 (5 bases each). Germline V gene sequence: CDR1 SQVTM, CDR2 ANQGSEA. This CDR3 contains 12 residues. The V end lost 4 bases, the J end lost 2 bases, and 9 bases lay between the germline ends. The chain's CDR3 is CSVAGPTYEQYF. The CDR3 DNA reads as TGCAGCGTTGCGGGACCGACCTACGAGCAGTACTTC.

V and J are TRBV15 and TRBJ1-5, with TRBD1 identical over 7 bases. Trimming at V came to 1 base and at J to 4 bases, leaving 7 bases not matched to a gene. Germline loops: CDR1 LNHNV, CDR2 YYDKDF (reference sequence). The CDR3 totals 16 residues. CDR3 nucleotides: TGTGCCACCAGCAGAGGTATGGCAGGGGGAAATCAGCCCCAGCATTTT. Translated, it gives CATSRGMAGGNQPQHF.

The CDR3 coding sequence is TGTGCCAGCAGCTTAACTGGCGCTGGAGGCAATGAGCAGTTCTTC. Amino acids: CASSLTGAGGNEQFF. V usage is TRBV7-3 and J usage is TRBJ2-1, with a possible D match to TRBD2 (5 bases). The germline V gene has CDR1 SGHTA and CDR2 FQGTGA. The CDR3 spans 15 residues. Trimming removed 0 bases at V and 6 bases at J, with 12 bases between.

The V and J genes are TRBV5-1 and TRBJ2-7, with TRBD1 matching 8 bases. The CDR3 extends over 15 amino acids. CDR1 SGHRS and CDR2 YFSETQ come from the germline V gene. The V gene end was trimmed by 4 bases and the J gene end by 0 bases; junction bases not matched to a gene: 6. The CDR3 region is CASSVGQAFSYEQYF. DNA of the CDR3: TGCGCCAGCAGCGTGGGACAGGCCTTCTCCTACGAGCAGTACTTC.

This chain links TRBV5-1 with TRBJ2-5; TRBD2 agrees at 10 bases. Germline CDR1 is SGHRS and CDR2 is YFSETQ. The CDR3 runs 14 residues. V lost 3 bases to trimming and J lost 3 bases; unmatched junction nucleotides: 2. CDR3 nucleotides: TGCGCCAGCAGCTGGACTAGCGGTAAAGAGACCCAGTACTTC. The encoded protein is CASSWTSGKETQYF.

The J gene is TRBJ2-7, the V gene TRBV7-8; D is unclear. Germline lookup yields CDR1 SGHVS and CDR2 FQNEAQ. Trimming removed 1 base from V and 4 bases from J, with 14 bases in between. CDR3 length: 15 residues. CDR3 coding DNA: TGTGCCAGCAGCTTAGAGAGTGCCGGGTATTACGAGCAGTACTTC. This gives the protein CASSLESAGYYEQYF.

The chain combines TRBV30 with TRBJ1-5; a possible D gene is TRBD1 (6 bases). Germline CDR1 is GTSNPN and CDR2 is SVGIG (reference sequence). The CDR3 is made up of 13 amino acids. V gave up 2 bases and J gave up 4 bases, with 9 bases separating them. CDR3 loop: CAWSRDINQPQHF. DNA of the CDR3: TGTGCCTGGAGTCGGGACATAAATCAGCCCCAGCATTTT.

The rearrangement links TRBV19 to TRBJ1-2, with D perhaps matching TRBD1 (5 bases). Germline CDR1 LNHDA, CDR2 SQIVND (reference sequence). The CDR3 length is 16 residues. Trimming shortened V by 2 bases and J by 7 bases, and 20 bases separated the two germline ends. This chain's CDR3 is CASSILRTQGLLGYTF. The DNA for the CDR3 is TGTGCCAGTAGTATACTAAGGACACAAGGCCTGCTTGGCTACACCTTC.

CDR3 region: CASSSSGTSGGYSYNEQFF. For the CDR3, the DNA is TGCGCCAGCAGCTCGTCCGGGACTAGCGGCGGGTACTCCTACAATGAGCAGTTCTTC. V gene TRBV5-1 combines with J gene TRBJ2-1; TRBD2 agrees at 11 bases. The CDR3 has 19 amino acids. Germline trimming cut 3 bases from V and 0 bases from J; bases unmatched to any gene: 11. Germline V gene sequence: CDR1 SGHRS, CDR2 YFSETQ.

The gene calls are TRBV19 and TRBJ1-5; D is unresolved. The ends were cut back, 3 bases at V and 1 base at J, with 7 bases in the middle. There are 14 residues in the CDR3. Looked up from germline, CDR1 is LNHDA and CDR2 is SQIVND (reference sequence). The CDR3 DNA reads TGTGCCAGTAGTATCATCTTCAGCAATCAGCCCCAGCATTTT. Its protein is CASSIIFSNQPQHF. Variable domain in full (rest from reference TRBV19 and TRBJ1-5): DGGITQSPKYLFRKEGQNVTLSCEQNLNHDAMYWYRQDPGQGLRLIYYSQIVNDFQKGDIAEGYSVSREKKESFPLTVTSAQKNPTAFYLCASSIIFSNQPQHFGDGTRLSIL.

The J gene is TRBJ2-2, the V gene TRBV25-1; D unclear. The CDR3 extends over 11 amino acids. The V gene lost 9 bases and the J gene lost 7 bases, with 9 bases spanning the gap. Germline V CDR1 and CDR2: MGHDK, SYGVNS. The CDR3 bases are TGTGCCAGTAGGTCTGTCGGGGAGCTGTTTTTT. Protein: CASRSVGELFF.

V is TRBV15 and J is TRBJ1-4; no definite D call. Germline V lookup: CDR1 LNHNV, CDR2 YYDKDF (reference sequence). There are 15 residues in the CDR3. V lost 5 bases and J 8 bases, leaving 18 bases between the germline ends. CDR3 sequence reads: CATSPQGGPGEKLFF. In DNA form, the CDR3 reads TGTGCCACCAGCCCCCAAGGCGGCCCCGGCGAAAAACTGTTTTTT.